The rows below give T cell receptor beta chains drawn from one sample of a study of blood T cell repertoires in COVID-19. Measured with immunoSEQ multiplex PCR; TCRdb has only the in-frame clones, and not every one. The sample has about 240,000 clones, about 86% seen once; the top ten hold approximately 3.5%. Sequenced sample: PBMCs or T cells enriched from blood (not recorded which). These receptors were taken from a woman in her thirties or forties with acute COVID-19. The CDR3 runs from the conserved cysteine through the conserved F or W. The order of the fields is V gene, D gene, clone size, J gene, CDR3 DNA, CDR3 protein. The D gene is left open where the match is weak. Clone size is given for some rows only: seen once, a few or many times, or a class if the clone is expanded.

>TRBV9|.|.|TRBJ2-2
TGTGCCAGCAGCGTAGATGGGAGCGCGAACACCGGGGAGCTGTTTTTT
CASSVDGSANTGELFF
>TRBV5-1|TRBD2|.|TRBJ2-1
TGCGCCAGCAGCTTGGCCTTCGGGAGGGCCTCCAATGAGCAGTTCTTC
CASSLAFGRASNEQFF
>TRBV6-6|.|.|TRBJ2-7
TGTGCCACCCAACGGGGGGCTGACCGGTACGAGCAGTACTTC
CATQRGADRYEQYF
>TRBV11-3|TRBD2|few|TRBJ2-1
TGTGCCAGCAGCACTCCGACTAGCCGGAGCAGCTCCTACAATGAGCAGTTCTTC
CASSTPTSRSSSYNEQFF
>TRBV3-1/TRBV3-2|TRBD1|.|TRBJ1-2
TGTGCCAGCAGCCCTCTTGATAGGGACAGTTGGGGCTATGGCTACACCTTC
CASSPLDRDSWGYGYTF
>TRBV5-6|.|once|TRBJ2-7
TGTGCCAGCAGCTTGGGGCCTGGCGGGGTAAGAGCCTACGAGCAGTACTTC
CASSLGPGGVRAYEQYF
>TRBV21-1|.|.|TRBJ2-7
TGTGCCAGCAGCAAAGAGCTATACGAGCAGTACTTC
CASSKELYEQYF
>TRBV5-1|.|.|TRBJ2-3
TGCGCCAGCAGCTCCGGAGGTGGCGGTAGCACAGATACGCAGTATTTT
CASSSGGGGSTDTQYF
>TRBV15|.|once|TRBJ2-6
TGTGCCACCAGCTTAGACAGGTACGGGGCCAACGTCCTGACTTTC
CATSLDRYGANVLTF
>TRBV19|TRBD2|.|TRBJ2-1
TGTGCCAGTAGTATAAGTGCTCTAGCGGGAGGACTTGAGCAGTTCTTC
CASSISALAGGLEQFF
>TRBV7-8|.|.|TRBJ1-1
TGTGCCAGCAGCTCGGAGCTCTCGGGTCGGAACACTGAAGCTTTCTTT
CASSSELSGRNTEAFF
>TRBV5-5|TRBD2|.|TRBJ2-5
TGTGCCAGCAGCTGGACTAGCGGGAGAGGCCAAGAGACCCAGTACTTC
CASSWTSGRGQETQYF
>TRBV5-5|TRBD1|.|TRBJ2-1
TGTGCCAGCAGCTCGGTATTCCGGGACAGGGTCCTTTACAATGAGCAGTTCTTC
CASSSVFRDRVLYNEQFF